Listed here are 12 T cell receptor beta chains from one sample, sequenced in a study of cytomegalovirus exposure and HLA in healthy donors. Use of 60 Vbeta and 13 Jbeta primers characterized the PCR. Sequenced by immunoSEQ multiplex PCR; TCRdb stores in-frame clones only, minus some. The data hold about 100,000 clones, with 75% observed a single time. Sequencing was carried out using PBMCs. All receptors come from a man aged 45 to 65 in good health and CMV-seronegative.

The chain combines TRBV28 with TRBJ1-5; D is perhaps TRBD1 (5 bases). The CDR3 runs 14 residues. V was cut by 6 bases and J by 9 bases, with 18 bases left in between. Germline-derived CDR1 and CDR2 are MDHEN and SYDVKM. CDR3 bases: TGTGCCAGCAGCACGACAGCAAGAGGATCGCCCCAGCATTTT. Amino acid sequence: CASSTTARGSPQHF.

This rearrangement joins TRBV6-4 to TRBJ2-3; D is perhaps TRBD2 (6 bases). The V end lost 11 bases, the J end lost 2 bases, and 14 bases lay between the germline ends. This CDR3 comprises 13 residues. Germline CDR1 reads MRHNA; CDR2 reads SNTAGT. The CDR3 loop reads CASSEGPTDTQYF. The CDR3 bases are TGTGCCTCCTCGGAGGGGCCCACAGATACGCAGTATTTT.

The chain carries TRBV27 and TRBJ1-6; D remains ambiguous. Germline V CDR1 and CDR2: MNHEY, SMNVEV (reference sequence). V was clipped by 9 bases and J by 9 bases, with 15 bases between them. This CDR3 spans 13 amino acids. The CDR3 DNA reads TGTGCCAGTTCCGAGGGAGACGGTTCACCCCTCCACTTT. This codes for CASSEGDGSPLHF.

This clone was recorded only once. The CDR3 DNA follows: TGTGCCAGTCAACGGGGGGCAGAGAGGGATACGCAGTATTTT. This codes for CASQRGAERDTQYF. This chain uses TRBV19 with TRBJ2-3; tentatively, D is TRBD2 (7 bases). Trimming cost V 8 bases and J 6 bases, with 18 bases left between them. CDR3 length: 14 residues. CDR1 and CDR2 (germline): LNHDA, SQIVND (reference sequence).

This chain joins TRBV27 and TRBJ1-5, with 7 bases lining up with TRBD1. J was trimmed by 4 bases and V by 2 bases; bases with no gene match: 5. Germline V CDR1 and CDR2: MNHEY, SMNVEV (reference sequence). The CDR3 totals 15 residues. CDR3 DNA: TGTGCCAGCAGTTTAAGACAGGGCGGGAATCAGCCCCAGCATTTT. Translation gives CASSLRQGGNQPQHF.

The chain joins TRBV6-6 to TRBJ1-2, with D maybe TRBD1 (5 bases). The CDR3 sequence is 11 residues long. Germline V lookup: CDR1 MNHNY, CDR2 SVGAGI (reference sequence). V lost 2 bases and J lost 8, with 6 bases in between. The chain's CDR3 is CASSYGGGYTF. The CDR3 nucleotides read TGTGCCAGCAGTTACGGGGGGGGCTACACCTTC.

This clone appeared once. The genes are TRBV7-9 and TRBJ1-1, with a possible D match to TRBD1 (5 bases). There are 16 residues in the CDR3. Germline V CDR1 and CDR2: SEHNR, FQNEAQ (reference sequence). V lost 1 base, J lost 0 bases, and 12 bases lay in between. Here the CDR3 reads CASSLEGAGLNTEAFF. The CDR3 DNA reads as TGTGCCAGCAGCTTAGAAGGGGCGGGACTGAACACTGAAGCTTTCTTT. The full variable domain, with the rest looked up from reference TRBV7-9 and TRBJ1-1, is DTGVSQNPRHKITKRGQNVTFRCDPISEHNRLYWYRQTLGQGPEFLTYFQNEAQLEKSRLLSDRFSAERPKGSFSTLEIQRTEQGDSAMYLCASSLEGAGLNTEAFFGQGTRLTVV.

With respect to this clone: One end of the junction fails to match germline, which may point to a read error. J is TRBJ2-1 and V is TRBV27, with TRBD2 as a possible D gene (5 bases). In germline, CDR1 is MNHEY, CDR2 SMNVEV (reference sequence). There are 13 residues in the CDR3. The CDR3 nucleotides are TGTGCCAGCAGTTTGTACCGACTAACGCTTCCAGTCTTC. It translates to CASSLYRLTLPVF.

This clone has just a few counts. CDR3 bases: TGTGCCACCCGGCAGAGACTCAATGAGCAGTTCTTC. Protein sequence: CATRQRLNEQFF. V is TRBV6-5 and J is TRBJ2-1; no firm D call. Germline V gene sequence: CDR1 MNHEY, CDR2 SVGAGI. This CDR3 is built from 12 residues. The V end was cut by 10 bases, the J end by 6 bases, with 13 bases between.

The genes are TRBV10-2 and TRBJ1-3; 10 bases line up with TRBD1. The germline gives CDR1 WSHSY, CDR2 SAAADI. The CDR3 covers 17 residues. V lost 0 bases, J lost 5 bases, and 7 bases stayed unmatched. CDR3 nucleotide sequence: TGCGCCAGCAGTGAGTCGTCCGGGACAGGGGCTAGAAACACCATATATTTT. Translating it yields CASSESSGTGARNTIYF.

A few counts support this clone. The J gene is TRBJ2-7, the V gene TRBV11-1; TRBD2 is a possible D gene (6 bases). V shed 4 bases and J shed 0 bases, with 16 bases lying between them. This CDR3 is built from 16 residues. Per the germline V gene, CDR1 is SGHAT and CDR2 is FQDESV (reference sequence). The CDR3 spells CASSSTGGRFSYEQYF. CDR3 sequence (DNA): TGTGCCAGCAGCTCGACCGGGGGTCGATTCTCCTACGAGCAGTACTTC.

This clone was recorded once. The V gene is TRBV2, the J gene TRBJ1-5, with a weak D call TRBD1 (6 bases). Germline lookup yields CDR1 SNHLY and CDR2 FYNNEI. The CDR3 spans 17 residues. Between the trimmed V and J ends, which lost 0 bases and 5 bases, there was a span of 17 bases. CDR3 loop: CASSEATDQGIHQPQHF. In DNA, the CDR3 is TGTGCCAGCAGTGAAGCAACAGATCAGGGGATCCATCAGCCCCAGCATTTT.